The next 28 T cell receptor beta chains were all read from a single sample in a study of radiation and T cells in renal cell carcinoma (dated by TCRdb to 2018 to 2021). The time point label here, explained by the study, means: blood 4 weeks post-SBRT, at nephrectomy. In the paper's terms, the treatment or condition label means: 15 Gy SBRT to primary tumor, nephrectomy 4 weeks later. The library was built by means of the immunoSEQ multiplex PCR assay. This is the immuneACCESS table as TCRdb keeps it, with only in-frame sequences that have V and J called. A part of the clones is gone; compared with another copy, unresolved V genes explain less than half, and the rest is unexplained. The sample data list about 83,000 clones, and roughly 85% of these were observed just once. More than 2% of the sample is in the top ten clones. The sequencing here drew on blood, taken from a patient whose treatment included radiotherapy and nephrectomy. The receptors were gathered from a woman aged 60-75 years with renal cell carcinoma.

The chain employs TRBV30 and TRBJ2-1, with no clear D. Trimming shortened V by 1 base and J by 4 bases, and 8 bases separated the two germline ends. The germline CDR1 and CDR2 sequences are GTSNPN and SVGIG (reference sequence). The CDR3 is 13 amino acids. The CDR3 DNA reads as TGTGCCTGGAGTGGATCAGGTTACAATGAGCAGTTCTTC. It specifies CAWSGSGYNEQFF.

The V call is TRBV5-4, the J call TRBJ1-1; 7 bases are shared with TRBD1. There are 15 residues in the CDR3. After removal of 4 bases from V and 0 bases from J, the junction contained 6 bases not matched to a gene. Per germline, CDR1 SGHNT and CDR2 YYREEE (reference sequence). The CDR3: CASSPTGEMNTEAFF. Here the CDR3 DNA reads TGTGCCAGCAGCCCTACAGGGGAAATGAACACTGAAGCTTTCTTT.

This clone was seen only once. V is TRBV19 and J is TRBJ1-5; 10 bases line up with TRBD1. CDR3 length equals 14 residues. The V and J ends lost 9 bases and 6 bases, in that order; junction bases with no gene match: 8. Looked up from germline, CDR1 is LNHDA and CDR2 is SQIVND (reference sequence). The CDR3 nucleotides are TGTGCCAGCACACTGACAGGGGGCGGTCAGCCCCAGCATTTT. Encoded protein: CASTLTGGGQPQHF.

The chain recombines TRBV4-1 with TRBJ2-1, with D maybe TRBD2 (7 bases). The CDR3 consists of 11 residues. CDR1 and CDR2 (germline): MGHRA, YSYEKL. V shed 8 bases and J shed 10 bases, with 12 bases lying between them. CDR3 DNA sequence: TGCGCCAGCGTAGAGGGGGGGGAGCAGTTCTTC. This gives the protein CASVEGGEQFF.

The chain couples TRBV5-1 to TRBJ2-7; TRBD2 matches at 10 bases. In germline, CDR1 is SGHRS, CDR2 YFSETQ. The CDR3 has 14 amino acids. The V gene end was trimmed by 4 bases and the J gene end by 5 bases; junction bases not matched to a gene: 6. The CDR3 sequence is CASSLTSGWDEQYF. For the CDR3, the DNA is TGCGCCAGCAGCCTGACTAGCGGGTGGGACGAGCAGTACTTC.

DNA of the CDR3: TGTGCCAGCAGCTTAGCGTGGCAGACACCTTCCTACGAGCAGTACTTC. Translating it yields CASSLAWQTPSYEQYF. The rearrangement joins TRBV7-2 to TRBJ2-7; D gene uncertain. Germline V gene data show CDR1 as SGHTA and CDR2 as FQGNSA. There are 16 residues in the CDR3. Trimming left V 0 bases short and J 1 base short, with 13 bases between.

This clone was counted only a few times. CDR3 coding DNA: TGTGCCAGCAGTTACGGCGGGGGGGCCTCCTACGAGCAGTACTTC. Its protein is CASSYGGGASYEQYF. This chain links TRBV6-5 with TRBJ2-7; 9 bases agree with TRBD2. This CDR3 has 15 residues. With 2 bases clipped from V and 0 bases from J, the junction kept 2 bases outside the gene matches. Germline CDR1 MNHEY, CDR2 SVGAGI.

This clone appeared a single time. The chain is built from TRBV30 and TRBJ1-4; 9 nucleotides agree with TRBD1. Germline V gene data show CDR1 as GTSNPN and CDR2 as SVGIG (reference sequence). The CDR3 totals 14 residues. Unmatched junction bases numbered 7, after V lost 4 bases and J lost 7 bases. CDR3 DNA: TGTGCCTGGACTATACAGGGGGCGAGTGAAAAACTGTTTTTT. It codes for CAWTIQGASEKLFF.

The chain is built from TRBV5-4 and TRBJ2-3; D call uncertain. Trimming cost V 4 bases and J 0 bases, with 12 bases left between them. CDR3 length: 15 amino acids. The germline V gene encodes CDR1 SGHNT and CDR2 YYREEE (reference sequence). The CDR3 DNA sequence: TGTGCCAGCAGCACAGACCCCCTCAGCACAGATACGCAGTATTTT. It encodes CASSTDPLSTDTQYF.

The J gene is TRBJ2-2, the V gene TRBV27; 10 bases match TRBD1. CDR1 MNHEY and CDR2 SMNVEV come from the germline V gene (reference sequence). The CDR3 spans 15 residues. V lost 3 bases to trimming and J lost 7 bases; unmatched junction nucleotides: 5. This CDR3 is CASSFRQGAVGELFF. In DNA form, the CDR3 reads TGTGCCAGCAGTTTCCGACAGGGGGCCGTCGGGGAGCTGTTTTTT.

The chain recombines TRBV11-1 with TRBJ1-1; D remains unclear. CDR1 SGHAT and CDR2 FQDESV come from the germline V gene (reference sequence). The CDR3 is 13 amino acids. V lost 5 bases, J lost 0 bases, and 7 bases lay in between. For the CDR3, the DNA is TGTGCCAGCAGCCAAGACTTGAACACTGAAGCTTTCTTT. Its translation: CASSQDLNTEAFF.

The chain employs TRBV25-1 and TRBJ2-3; TRBD2 agrees at 9 bases. The CDR3 length is 14 residues. V shed 4 bases and J 1 base; nucleotides not matched to a gene: 0. Germline values: CDR1 MGHDK, CDR2 SYGVNS. The CDR3 DNA reads TGTGCCAGCAGTGTAGCGGGAGGCACAGATACGCAGTATTTT. Translating gives CASSVAGGTDTQYF.

In nucleotides, the CDR3 is TGTGCCAGCAGCCAAATACCCCAAGAGACCCAGTACTTC. Translated, it gives CASSQIPQETQYF. This chain connects TRBV16 to TRBJ2-5; D is ambiguous. The germline V and J ends were trimmed by 2 bases and 1 base, with 5 bases remaining between them. Looked up from germline, CDR1 is KGHSY and CDR2 is FQNENV. The CDR3 runs 13 residues.

J is TRBJ2-1 and V is TRBV7-6; D may match TRBD1 or TRBD2 (5 bases each). This CDR3 has 14 residues. With 1 base removed from V and 6 bases from J, the gap between germline ends came to 10 bases. Looked up from germline, CDR1 is SGHVS and CDR2 is FNYEAQ. The CDR3: CASSLVGAVNEQFF. CDR3 DNA: TGTGCCAGCAGCTTAGTCGGGGCGGTCAATGAGCAGTTCTTC.

This chain joins TRBV15 and TRBJ1-6; no definite D call. CDR1 is LNHNV, CDR2 YYDKDF, per germline (reference sequence). This CDR3 is built from 14 residues. V lost 1 base and J 7 bases, leaving 8 bases between the germline ends. The CDR3 DNA reads TGTGCCACCAGCAGAGCCCGAACCAATTCACCCCTCCACTTT. Its translation: CATSRARTNSPLHF. Variable domain in full (rest from reference TRBV15 and TRBJ1-6): DAMVIQNPRYQVTQFGKPVTLSCSQTLNHNVMYWYQQKSSQAPKLLFHYYDKDFNNEADTPDNFQSRRPNTSFCFLDIRSPGLGDTAMYLCATSRARTNSPLHFGNGTRLTVT.

The chain combines TRBV28 with TRBJ2-1; possibly TRBD1 for D (5 bases). The CDR3 length is 14 residues. The V and J ends lost 2 bases and 7 bases respectively, with 12 bases between them. The germline V gene has CDR1 MDHEN and CDR2 SYDVKM. The CDR3 is CASSLHRQRNEQFF. The CDR3 nucleotides are TGTGCCAGCAGTTTACACAGACAGAGGAATGAGCAGTTCTTC. The full variable domain, completed using reference TRBV28 and TRBJ2-1, is DVKVTQSSRYLVKRTGEKVFLECVQDMDHENMFWYRQDPGLGLRLIYFSYDVKMKEKGDIPEGYSVSREKKERFSLILESASTNQTSMYLCASSLHRQRNEQFFGPGTRLTVL.

The chain couples TRBV7-2 to TRBJ2-2, with D unclear. With 7 bases removed from V and 0 bases from J, the gap between germline ends came to 9 bases. The CDR3 runs 14 residues. Per germline, CDR1 SGHTA and CDR2 FQGNSA. The CDR3: CASKEGANTGELFF. The CDR3, as DNA: TGTGCCAGCAAGGAAGGTGCGAACACCGGGGAGCTGTTTTTT. Using reference TRBV7-2 and TRBJ2-2 for the parts outside the CDR3, the full variable domain is GAGVSQSPSNKVTEKGKDVELRCDPISGHTALYWYRQSLGQGLEFLIYFQGNSAPDKSGLPSDRFSAERTGGSVSTLTIQRTQQEDSAVYLCASKEGANTGELFFGEGSRLTVL.

The DNA of the CDR3 is TGTGCCAGCAGCCAAGATCGGGTGACTAGCGGGAGCTACAATGAGCAGTTCTTC. It translates to CASSQDRVTSGSYNEQFF. This chain links TRBV4-2 with TRBJ2-1; 12 bases are shared with TRBD2. CDR1 and CDR2 from the germline V gene are LGHNA and YNFKEQ. The V segment lost 0 bases and the J segment 3 bases; nucleotides outside the gene matches: 6. The CDR3 loop spans 18 amino acids.

This clone was picked up a small number of times. The chain couples TRBV28 to TRBJ2-7, with a tentative D call TRBD2 (6 bases). Germline V lookup: CDR1 MDHEN, CDR2 SYDVKM. The length of the CDR3 is 14 residues. V lost 5 bases and J lost 2, with 13 bases in between. The CDR3 DNA sequence: TGTGCCAGCAGTCCCGTTGGAGGGCCCTACGAGCAGTACTTC. This translates into CASSPVGGPYEQYF.

This sequence joins TRBV25-1 and TRBJ2-1, with D perhaps matching TRBD2 (5 bases). V was shortened by 2 bases and J by 5 bases, with 10 bases between the two germline ends. The CDR3 length is 14 residues. Germline V lookup: CDR1 MGHDK, CDR2 SYGVNS. CDR3 region: CASSEPLAHNEQFF. The CDR3, as DNA: TGTGCCAGCAGTGAACCCCTAGCCCACAATGAGCAGTTCTTC.

This rearrangement joins TRBV2 to TRBJ2-7, with a possible D match to TRBD2 (6 bases). The V gene lost 7 bases and the J gene lost 0 bases, with 13 bases spanning the gap. Germline V CDR1 and CDR2: SNHLY, FYNNEI. The CDR3 consists of 14 residues. The CDR3 sequence is CASTGTASSYEQYF. The CDR3 DNA reads as TGTGCCAGCACAGGGACTGCAAGCTCCTACGAGCAGTACTTC.

V gene TRBV5-1 combines with J gene TRBJ2-6; maybe TRBD1 (6 bases). This CDR3 has 16 residues. V shed 3 bases and J shed 0 bases, with 10 bases lying between them. Germline CDR1 is SGHRS and CDR2 is YFSETQ. DNA for the CDR3: TGCGCCAGCAGCTATTACAGGGACTCTGGGGCCAACGTCCTGACTTTC. Translating gives CASSYYRDSGANVLTF.

This chain uses TRBV29-1 with TRBJ1-3, with a possible D match to TRBD1 (5 bases). The germline V gene encodes CDR1 SQVTM and CDR2 ANQGSEA. The CDR3 contains 14 residues. V was pared by 5 bases and J by 2 bases, with 13 bases between. CDR3 protein: CSVKVSGAGNTIYF. In DNA form, the CDR3 reads TGCAGCGTTAAAGTATCGGGGGCTGGAAACACCATATATTTT. Combining the CDR3 with reference TRBV29-1 and TRBJ1-3 gives the whole variable domain SAVISQKPSRDICQRGTSLTIQCQVDSQVTMMFWYRQQPGQSLTLIATANQGSEATYESGFVIDKFPISRPNLTFSTLTVSNMSPEDSSIYLCSVKVSGAGNTIYFGEGSWLTVV.

This clone has just a few counts. The V and J genes are TRBV9 and TRBJ2-7; maybe TRBD1 (6 bases). Germline CDR1 reads SGDLS; CDR2 reads YYNGEE. The CDR3 has 15 amino acids. The V gene lost 2 bases and the J gene lost 0 bases, with 12 bases spanning the gap. CDR3 nucleotide sequence: TGTGCCAGCAGCGTGGGGGACATCTCCTCCTACGAGCAGTACTTC. It specifies CASSVGDISSYEQYF. Filled out from reference TRBV9 and TRBJ2-7, the complete variable domain reads DSGVTQTPKHLITATGQRVTLRCSPRSGDLSVYWYQQSLDQGLQFLIQYYNGEERAKGNILERFSAQQFPDLHSELNLSSLELGDSALYFCASSVGDISSYEQYFGPGTRLTVT.

The gene calls are TRBV6-5 and TRBJ1-4; TRBD1 matches at 11 bases. From germline, CDR1 is MNHEY and CDR2 SVGAGI. V lost 5 bases to trimming and J lost 13 bases; unmatched junction nucleotides: 9. CDR3 size: 14 residues. CDR3 protein: CASSLDRGLGRLFF. For the CDR3, the DNA is TGTGCCAGCAGTCTGGACAGGGGGCTAGGAAGACTGTTTTTT.

V and J are TRBV5-1 and TRBJ2-1; 12 nucleotides agree with TRBD2. Germline V CDR1 and CDR2: SGHRS, YFSETQ. This CDR3 has 15 amino acids. The J segment lost 9 bases and the V segment lost 5 bases, leaving 9 bases of the junction unmatched. The DNA of the CDR3 is TGCGCCAGCAGGGCCCCTAGCGGGGGGGCCGTTGAGCAGTTCTTC. Its translation is CASRAPSGGAVEQFF. Full variable domain (missing parts from reference TRBV5-1 and TRBJ2-1): KAGVTQTPRYLIKTRGQQVTLSCSPISGHRSVSWYQQTPGQGLQFLFEYFSETQRNKGNFPGRFSGRQFSNSRSEMNVSTLELGDSALYLCASRAPSGGAVEQFFGPGTRLTVL.

CDR3 loop: CAWGESEQFF. For the CDR3, the DNA is TGTGCCTGGGGAGAGAGTGAGCAGTTCTTC. The chain couples TRBV30 to TRBJ2-1; D is unresolved. The CDR3 spans 10 residues. Trimming left V 5 bases short and J 9 bases short, with 8 bases between. Germline values: CDR1 GTSNPN, CDR2 SVGIG (reference sequence).

J is TRBJ2-1 and V is TRBV5-1; tentative D call: TRBD2 (5 bases). Germline CDR1 SGHRS, CDR2 YFSETQ. V shed 1 base and J shed 5 bases, with 13 bases lying between them. This CDR3 spans 15 amino acids. Here the CDR3 reads CASSLKGGRDNEQFF. DNA for the CDR3: TGCGCCAGCAGCTTGAAGGGCGGGCGCGACAATGAGCAGTTCTTC.